This T cell receptor (beta chain) is from a study of blood T cell repertoires in COVID-19. For the study at large: Some COVID-19 samples were acute and others convalescent; all came from the United States, Italy and Spain.

Enrollees, about 18 to 89 years old, lived in roughly 24 US areas. Participants' reported clinical history set cohort assignment. Libraries were prepared by immunoSEQ multiplex PCR; TCRdb keeps only in-frame clonotypes and omits some of them. This table has approximately 200,000 clones, approximately 80% appearing once. This clone was seen a single time. Germline loops: CDR1 MDHEN, CDR2 SYDVKM. The length of the CDR3 is 14 residues. Trimming at V came to 6 bases and at J to 5 bases, leaving 6 bases not matched to a gene. The receptor's source is a woman in her 40s with acute COVID-19. The J gene is TRBJ1-1, the V gene TRBV28; 10 bases agree with TRBD1. Material: PBMCs or T cells enriched from blood (not recorded which). Written as DNA, the CDR3 is TGTGCCAGCAGGGTGGGACAGGGGACGACTGAAGCTTTCTTT. The encoded protein is CASRVGQGTTEAFF.